This T cell receptor beta chain was sequenced for a study of blood T cell repertoires in COVID-19. Original data processing: Reference gene primer amplification gave estimated nucleated cell counts. The table came from immunoSEQ multiplex PCR; TCRdb's copy has only in-frame clones and leaves some out. The D gene and trimming were derived from the DNA, and the V and J assignments and clone size from that table. The sample shows hundreds of thousands of clones, 75% to 85% of them seen only once. J was trimmed by 6 bases and V by 2 bases; bases with no gene match: 10. In germline, CDR1 is GTSNPN, CDR2 SVGIG (reference sequence). This CDR3 comprises 15 residues.

The chain joins TRBV30 to TRBJ1-1; 9 bases align to TRBD1. The sample comprised PBMCs or T cells enriched from blood (not recorded which). This TCR derives from a woman aged 50 to 60 with acute COVID-19. As DNA, the CDR3 is TGTGCCTGGAGTCCCGGGACAGGGTTTCGGGCTGAAGCTTTCTTT. Translation: CAWSPGTGFRAEAFF. The full variable domain, rest sourced from reference TRBV30 and TRBJ1-1, is SQTIHQWPATLVQPVGSPLSLECTVEGTSNPNLYWYRQAAGRGLQLLFYSVGIGQISSEVPQNLSASRPQDRQFILSSKKLLLSDSGFYLCAWSPGTGFRAEAFFGQGTRLTVV.